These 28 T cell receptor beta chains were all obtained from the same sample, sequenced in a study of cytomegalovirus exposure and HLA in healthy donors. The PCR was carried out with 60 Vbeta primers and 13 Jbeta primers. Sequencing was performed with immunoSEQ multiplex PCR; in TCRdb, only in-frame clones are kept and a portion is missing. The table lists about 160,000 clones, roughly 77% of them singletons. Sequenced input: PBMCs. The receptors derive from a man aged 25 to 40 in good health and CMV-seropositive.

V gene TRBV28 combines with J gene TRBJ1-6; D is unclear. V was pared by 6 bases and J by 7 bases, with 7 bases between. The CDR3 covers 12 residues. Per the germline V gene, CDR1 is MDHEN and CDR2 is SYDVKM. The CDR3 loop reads CASRQLNSPLHF. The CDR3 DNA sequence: TGTGCCAGCAGACAGTTAAATTCACCCCTCCACTTT.

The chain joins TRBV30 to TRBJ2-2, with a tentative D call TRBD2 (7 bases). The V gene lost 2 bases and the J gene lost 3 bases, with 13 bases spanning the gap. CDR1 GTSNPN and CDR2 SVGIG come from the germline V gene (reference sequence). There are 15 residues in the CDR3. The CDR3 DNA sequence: TGTGCCTGGAGTCTGTGGGGGGGCGACACCGGGGAGCTGTTTTTT. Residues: CAWSLWGGDTGELFF.

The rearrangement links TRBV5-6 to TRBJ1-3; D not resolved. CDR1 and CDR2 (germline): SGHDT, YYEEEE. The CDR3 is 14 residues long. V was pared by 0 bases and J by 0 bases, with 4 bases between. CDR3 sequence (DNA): TGTGCCAGCAGCTTGGGCAGCTCTGGAAACACCATATATTTT. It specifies CASSLGSSGNTIYF.

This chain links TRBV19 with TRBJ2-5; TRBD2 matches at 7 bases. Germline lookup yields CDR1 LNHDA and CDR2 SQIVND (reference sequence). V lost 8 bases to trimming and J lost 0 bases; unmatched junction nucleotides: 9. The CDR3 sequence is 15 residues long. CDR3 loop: CASRSLGGNQETQYF. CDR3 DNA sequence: TGTGCCAGTCGATCCCTCGGGGGGAACCAAGAGACCCAGTACTTC.

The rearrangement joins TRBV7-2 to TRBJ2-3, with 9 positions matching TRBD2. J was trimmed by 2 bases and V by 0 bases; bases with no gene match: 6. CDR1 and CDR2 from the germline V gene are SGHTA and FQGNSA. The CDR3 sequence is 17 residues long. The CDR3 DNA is TGTGCCAGCAGCTTAGCGGCGGGGGGGCGGTACACAGATACGCAGTATTTT. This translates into CASSLAAGGRYTDTQYF.

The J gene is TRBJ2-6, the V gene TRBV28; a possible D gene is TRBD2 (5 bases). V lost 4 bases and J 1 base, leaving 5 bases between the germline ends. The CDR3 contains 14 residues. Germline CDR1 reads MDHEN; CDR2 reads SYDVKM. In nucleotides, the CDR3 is TGTGCCAGCAGTTCGGGATCTGGGGCCAACGTCCTGACTTTC. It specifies CASSSGSGANVLTF. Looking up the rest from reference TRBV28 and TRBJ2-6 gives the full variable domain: DVKVTQSSRYLVKRTGEKVFLECVQDMDHENMFWYRQDPGLGLRLIYFSYDVKMKEKGDIPEGYSVSREKKERFSLILESASTNQTSMYLCASSSGSGANVLTFGAGSRLTVL.

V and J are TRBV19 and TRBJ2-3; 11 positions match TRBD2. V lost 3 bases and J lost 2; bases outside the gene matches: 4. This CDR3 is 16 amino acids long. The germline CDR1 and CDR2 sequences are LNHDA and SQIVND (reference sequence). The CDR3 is CASSMGLAVHTDTQYF. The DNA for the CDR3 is TGTGCCAGTAGTATGGGACTAGCGGTCCACACAGATACGCAGTATTTT.

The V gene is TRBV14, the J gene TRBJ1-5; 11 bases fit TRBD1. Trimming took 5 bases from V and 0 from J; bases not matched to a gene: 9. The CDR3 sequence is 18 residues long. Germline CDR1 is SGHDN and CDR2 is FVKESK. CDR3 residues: CASSTPGQGGYSNQPQHF. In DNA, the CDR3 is TGTGCCAGCAGCACTCCGGGACAGGGGGGATATAGCAATCAGCCCCAGCATTTT. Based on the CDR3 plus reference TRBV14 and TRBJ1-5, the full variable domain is EAGVTQFPSHSVIEKGQTVTLRCDPISGHDNLYWYRRVMGKEIKFLLHFVKESKQDESGMPNNRFLAERTGGTYSTLKVQPAELEDSGVYFCASSTPGQGGYSNQPQHFGDGTRLSIL.

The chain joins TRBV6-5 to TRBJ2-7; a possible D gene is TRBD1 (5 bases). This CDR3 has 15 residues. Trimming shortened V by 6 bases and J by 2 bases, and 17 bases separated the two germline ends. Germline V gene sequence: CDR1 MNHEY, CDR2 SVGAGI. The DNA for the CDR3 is TGTGCCAGCAGACCCTCAGGGAATTCGGCCTACGAGCAGTACTTC. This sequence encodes CASRPSGNSAYEQYF.

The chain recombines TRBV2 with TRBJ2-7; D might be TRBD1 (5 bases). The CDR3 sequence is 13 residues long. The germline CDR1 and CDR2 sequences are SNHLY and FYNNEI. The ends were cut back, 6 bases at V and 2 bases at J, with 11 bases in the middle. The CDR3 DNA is TGTGCCAGCAGACCCGACAGAACCTACGAGCAGTACTTC. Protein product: CASRPDRTYEQYF.

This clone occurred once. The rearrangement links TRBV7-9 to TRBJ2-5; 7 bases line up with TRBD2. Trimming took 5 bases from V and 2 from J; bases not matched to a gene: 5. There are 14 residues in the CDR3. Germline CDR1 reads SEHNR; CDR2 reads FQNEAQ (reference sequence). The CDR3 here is CASSRGGGQETQYF. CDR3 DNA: TGTGCCAGCAGCCGTGGGGGGGGTCAAGAGACCCAGTACTTC. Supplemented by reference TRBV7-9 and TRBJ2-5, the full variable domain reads DTGVSQNPRHKITKRGQNVTFRCDPISEHNRLYWYRQTLGQGPEFLTYFQNEAQLEKSRLLSDRFSAERPKGSFSTLEIQRTEQGDSAMYLCASSRGGGQETQYFGPGTRLLVL.

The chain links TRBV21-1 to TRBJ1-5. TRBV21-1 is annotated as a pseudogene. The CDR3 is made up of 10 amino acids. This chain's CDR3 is CASSKSCGNF. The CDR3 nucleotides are TGTGCCAGCAGCAAGTCATGCGGGAATTTT.

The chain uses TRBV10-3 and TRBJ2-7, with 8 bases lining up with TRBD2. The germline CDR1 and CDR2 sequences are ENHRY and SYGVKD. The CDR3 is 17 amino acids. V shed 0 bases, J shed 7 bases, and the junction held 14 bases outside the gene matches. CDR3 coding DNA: TGTGCCATCAGTGAGTCGATCTCCACAGGGACTAGAGGGGAGCAGTACTTC. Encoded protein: CAISESISTGTRGEQYF.

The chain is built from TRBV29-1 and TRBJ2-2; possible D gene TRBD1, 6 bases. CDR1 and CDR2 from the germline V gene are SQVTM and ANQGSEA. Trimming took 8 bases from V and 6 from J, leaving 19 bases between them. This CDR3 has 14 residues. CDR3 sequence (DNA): TGCAGCCCGAAGACAGGTTATTATGCCGGGGAGCTGTTTTTT. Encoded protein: CSPKTGYYAGELFF.

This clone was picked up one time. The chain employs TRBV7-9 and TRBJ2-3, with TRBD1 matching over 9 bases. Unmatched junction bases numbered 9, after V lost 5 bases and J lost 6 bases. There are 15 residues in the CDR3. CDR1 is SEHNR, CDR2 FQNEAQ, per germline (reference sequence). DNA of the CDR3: TGTGCCAGCAGCAAAGGCCAGGGGACAGGGGATACGCAGTATTTT. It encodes CASSKGQGTGDTQYF.

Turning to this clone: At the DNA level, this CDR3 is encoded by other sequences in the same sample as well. The CDR3 here is CASSLSGGTHYEQYF. The CDR3, as DNA: TGTGCCAGCAGCTTGAGCGGGGGCACTCACTACGAGCAGTACTTC. The chain couples TRBV5-6 to TRBJ2-7; 8 bases line up with TRBD2. Germline CDR1 is SGHDT and CDR2 is YYEEEE. CDR3 length equals 15 residues. The ends lost 1 base at V and 3 bases at J; junction bases unmatched: 6.

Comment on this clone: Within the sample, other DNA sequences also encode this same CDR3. CDR3 bases: TGTGCCAGCAGCTTAGATATCACAGATACGCAGTATTTT. It specifies CASSLDITDTQYF. The rearrangement joins TRBV7-7 to TRBJ2-3; D gene ambiguous. CDR3 length: 13 residues. The V gene lost 1 base and the J gene lost 2 bases, with 4 bases spanning the gap. Germline V gene data show CDR1 as SSHAT and CDR2 as FNYEAQ (reference sequence).

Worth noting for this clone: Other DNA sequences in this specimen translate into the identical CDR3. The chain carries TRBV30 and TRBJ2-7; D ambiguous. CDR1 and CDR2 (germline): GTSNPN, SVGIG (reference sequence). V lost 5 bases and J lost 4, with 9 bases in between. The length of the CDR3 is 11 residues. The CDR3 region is CAWSPGYEQYF. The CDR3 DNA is TGTGCCTGGTCTCCCGGTTACGAGCAGTACTTC. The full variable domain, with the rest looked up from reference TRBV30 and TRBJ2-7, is SQTIHQWPATLVQPVGSPLSLECTVEGTSNPNLYWYRQAAGRGLQLLFYSVGIGQISSEVPQNLSASRPQDRQFILSSKKLLLSDSGFYLCAWSPGYEQYFGPGTRLTVT.

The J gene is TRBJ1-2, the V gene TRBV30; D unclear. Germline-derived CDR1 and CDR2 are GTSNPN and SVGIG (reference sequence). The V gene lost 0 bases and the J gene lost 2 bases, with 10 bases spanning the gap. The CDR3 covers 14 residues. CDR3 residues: CAWSVPPENYGYTF. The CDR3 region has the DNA TGTGCCTGGAGTGTACCCCCTGAGAACTATGGCTACACCTTC.

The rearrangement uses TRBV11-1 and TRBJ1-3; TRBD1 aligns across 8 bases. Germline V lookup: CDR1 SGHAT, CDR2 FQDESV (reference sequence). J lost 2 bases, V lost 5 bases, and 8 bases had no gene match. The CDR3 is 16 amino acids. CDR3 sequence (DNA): TGTGCCAGCAGCCCCCGACAGGGGTCAACTGGAAACACCATATATTTT. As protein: CASSPRQGSTGNTIYF.

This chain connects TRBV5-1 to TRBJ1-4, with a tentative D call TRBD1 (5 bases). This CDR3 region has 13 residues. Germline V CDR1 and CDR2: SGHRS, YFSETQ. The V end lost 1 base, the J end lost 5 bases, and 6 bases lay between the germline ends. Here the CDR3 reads CASSLRQNEKLFF. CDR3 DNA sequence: TGCGCCAGCAGCTTGAGACAGAATGAAAAACTGTTTTTT.

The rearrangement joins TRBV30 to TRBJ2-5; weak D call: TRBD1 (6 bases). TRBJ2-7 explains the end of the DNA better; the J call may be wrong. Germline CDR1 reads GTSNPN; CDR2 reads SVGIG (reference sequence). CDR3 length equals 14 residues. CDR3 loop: CAWIRQAASREQYF. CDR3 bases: TGTGCCTGGATTCGACAGGCGGCTAGCCGCGAGCAGTACTTC.

CDR3 amino acids: CASLTGEDNSPLHF. The CDR3 DNA sequence: TGTGCCAGTTTAACAGGGGAAGATAATTCACCCCTCCACTTT. The chain couples TRBV21-1 to TRBJ1-6; the table's D call, TRBD1, was not checked against the DNA. TRBV21-1 is a recognized pseudogene. This CDR3 has 14 amino acids.

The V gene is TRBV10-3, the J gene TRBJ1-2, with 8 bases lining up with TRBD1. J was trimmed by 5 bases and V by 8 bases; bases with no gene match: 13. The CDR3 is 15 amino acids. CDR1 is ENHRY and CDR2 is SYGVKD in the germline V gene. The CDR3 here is CAISGQGISGYGYTF. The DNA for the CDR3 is TGTGCCATCTCAGGACAGGGAATATCAGGGTATGGCTACACCTTC.

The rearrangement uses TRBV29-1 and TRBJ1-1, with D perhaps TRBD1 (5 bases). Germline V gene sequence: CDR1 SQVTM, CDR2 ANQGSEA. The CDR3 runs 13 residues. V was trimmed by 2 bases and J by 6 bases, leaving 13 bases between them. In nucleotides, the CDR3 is TGCAGCGTTGAAAAAGGGGCTGGCTCTGAAGCTTTCTTT. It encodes CSVEKGAGSEAFF.

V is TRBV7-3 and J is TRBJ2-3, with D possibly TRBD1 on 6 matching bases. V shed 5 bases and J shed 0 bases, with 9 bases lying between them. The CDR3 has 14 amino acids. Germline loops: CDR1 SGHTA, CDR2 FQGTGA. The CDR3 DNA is TGTGCCAGCAGCACCGGACAGAGCACAGATACGCAGTATTTT. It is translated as CASSTGQSTDTQYF.

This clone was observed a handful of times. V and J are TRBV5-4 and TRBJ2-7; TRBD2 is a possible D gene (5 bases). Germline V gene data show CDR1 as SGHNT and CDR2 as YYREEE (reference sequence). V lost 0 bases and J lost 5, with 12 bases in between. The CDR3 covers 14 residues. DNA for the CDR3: TGTGCCAGCAGCTTGGCCACCCCGGGGAACGAGCAGTACTTC. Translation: CASSLATPGNEQYF.

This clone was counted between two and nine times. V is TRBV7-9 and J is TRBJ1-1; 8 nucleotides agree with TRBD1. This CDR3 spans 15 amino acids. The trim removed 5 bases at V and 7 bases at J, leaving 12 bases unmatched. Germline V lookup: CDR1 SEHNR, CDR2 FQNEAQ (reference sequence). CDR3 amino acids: CASSPQQDRAFEAFF. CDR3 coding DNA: TGTGCCAGCAGCCCGCAGCAGGACAGGGCTTTTGAAGCTTTCTTT.